What follows describes a single T cell receptor beta chain. What it binds is unknown. Germline loops: CDR1 SGHTA, CDR2 FQGTGA. V gave up 5 bases and J gave up 2 bases; unmatched junction bases: 7. The CDR3 is 17 amino acids. The sample belongs to a study of cytomegalovirus exposure and HLA in healthy donors. 13 Jbeta primers and 60 Vbeta primers were used for the PCR. Libraries were prepared by immunoSEQ multiplex PCR; TCRdb keeps only in-frame clonotypes and omits some of them. Its listing shows around 70,000 clones. Study-wide results and caveats: Specificity of a few CMV-associated chains for CMV antigens was verified in vitro. The study flagged approximately 180 TCR beta chains as cytomegalovirus-associated. Later analysis identified a missense DCLRE1C variant that was linked to TCR beta V- and J-gene trimming.

This TCR was recovered from a woman aged 40 to 55 in good health and CMV-seropositive. The J gene is TRBJ2-3, the V gene TRBV7-3; TRBD2 matches 13 bases. The source material was PBMCs. CDR3 sequence (DNA): TGTGCCAGCAGCCCCTGGACTAGCGGGGGACACACAGATACGCAGTATTTT. Translated: CASSPWTSGGHTDTQYF.